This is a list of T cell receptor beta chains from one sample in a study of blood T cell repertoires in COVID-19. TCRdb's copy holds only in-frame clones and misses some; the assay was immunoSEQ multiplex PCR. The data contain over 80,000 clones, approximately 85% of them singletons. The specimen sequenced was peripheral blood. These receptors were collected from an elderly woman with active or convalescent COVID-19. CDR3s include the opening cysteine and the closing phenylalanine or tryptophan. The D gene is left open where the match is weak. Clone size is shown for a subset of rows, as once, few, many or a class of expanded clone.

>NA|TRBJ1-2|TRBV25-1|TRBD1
TGTGCCAGCAGTGAGGGGGGCGGACAGGGTAATAGCTATGGCTACACCTTC
CASSEGGGQGNSYGYTF
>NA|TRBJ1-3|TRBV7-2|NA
TGTGCCAGCAGACAGGGCTCTGGAAACACCATATATTTT
CASRQGSGNTIYF
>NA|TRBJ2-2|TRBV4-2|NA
TGTGCCAGCAGCCAAGATGGCGGGACGGCCGGGGAGCTGTTTTTT
CASSQDGGTAGELFF
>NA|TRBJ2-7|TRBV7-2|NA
TGTGCCAGCAGTCCTCTACTAATCTCCTACGAGCAGTACTTC
CASSPLLISYEQYF
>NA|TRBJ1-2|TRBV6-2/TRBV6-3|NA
TGTGCCAGCAGCGAACAGGGTACCAACTATGGCTACACCTTC
CASSEQGTNYGYTF
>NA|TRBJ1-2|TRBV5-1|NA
TGCGCCAGCAGCTTACCGGGACAACGGATTGGCGGCTACACCTTC
CASSLPGQRIGGYTF
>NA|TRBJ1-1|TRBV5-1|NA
TGTGCCAGCAGCTTGTTGGGGCACTTGAACACTGAAGCTTTCTTT
CASSLLGHLNTEAFF
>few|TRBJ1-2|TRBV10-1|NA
TGCGCCAGCAACACGAACGGAGCTAACTATGGCTACACCTTC
CASNTNGANYGYTF
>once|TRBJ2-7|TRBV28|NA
TGTGCCAGCAGTTTCAGGCTCTACGAGCAGTACTTC
CASSFRLYEQYF
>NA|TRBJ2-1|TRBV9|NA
TGTGCCAGCAGCCCGCCGGGAGCGTACAATGAGCAGTTCTTC
CASSPPGAYNEQFF
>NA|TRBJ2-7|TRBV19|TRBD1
TGTGCCAGTAGTATACCCGGACAGGGAGGAGACGAGCAGTACTTC
CASSIPGQGGDEQYF
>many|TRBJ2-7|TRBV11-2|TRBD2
TGTGCCAGCAGCTTAACTAGCGGGACAACTGTCTACGAGCAGTACTTC
CASSLTSGTTVYEQYF
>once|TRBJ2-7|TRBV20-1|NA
TGCAGTGCAGATCTTAGAGACGAGCAGTACTTC
CSADLRDEQYF
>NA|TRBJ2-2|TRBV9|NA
TGTGCCAGCAGCGTACAAGGCCGGGTTGAAACCGGGGAGCTGTTTTTT
CASSVQGRVETGELFF
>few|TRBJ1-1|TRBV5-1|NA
TGTGCCAGCAGCCCGTCCCCTCGAGGTGAAGCTTTCTTT
CASSPSPRGEAFF
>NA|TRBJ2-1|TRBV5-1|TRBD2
TGCGCCAGCAGCTCCTATAGCGGGAGCGGGCACAATGAGCAGTTCTTC
CASSSYSGSGHNEQFF
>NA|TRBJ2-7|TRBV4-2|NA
TGTGCCAGCAGCCCAGTCGACCGGGACAACATCTACGAGCAGTACTTC
CASSPVDRDNIYEQYF
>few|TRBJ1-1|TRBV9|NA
TGTGCCAGCAACCCAGCCCCAGGACAAGAGGAAGCTTTCTTT
CASNPAPGQEEAFF
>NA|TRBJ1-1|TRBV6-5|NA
TGTGCCAGCAGTTCAGGGTTGACGAGCACTGAAGCTTTCTTT
CASSSGLTSTEAFF
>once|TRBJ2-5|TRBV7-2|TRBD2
TGTGCCAGCAGCGGGCGAGGGACTAGCGGGAGCGGAGAGACCCAGTACTTC
CASSGRGTSGSGETQYF
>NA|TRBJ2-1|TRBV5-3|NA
TGTGCCAGAAGCTTGAACAACAGGGACTCCTACAATGAGCAGTTCTTC
CARSLNNRDSYNEQFF
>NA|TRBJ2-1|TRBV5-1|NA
TGCGCCAGCAGCTCCCCGGGAGTAACCTACAATGAGCAGTTCTTC
CASSSPGVTYNEQFF
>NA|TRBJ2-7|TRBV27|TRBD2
TGTGCCAGCAGTCCCCCCGGGACTAGCAAACACGAGCAGTACTTC
CASSPPGTSKHEQYF
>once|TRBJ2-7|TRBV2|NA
TGTGCCAGCACCGGGGCCCCCGGGACACCGGCGGGCGAGCAGTACTTC
CASTGAPGTPAGEQYF
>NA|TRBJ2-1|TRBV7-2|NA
TGTGCCAGCAGCTCTTTCAGTAAGATCGCCTATGAGCAGTTCTTC
CASSSFSKIAYEQFF
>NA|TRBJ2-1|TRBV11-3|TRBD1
TGTGCCAGCAGTCGCGGACAGGGATCCTACAATGAGCAGTTCTTC
CASSRGQGSYNEQFF
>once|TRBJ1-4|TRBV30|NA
TGTGCCTGGAGTCCCGGGACTTCTAATGAAAAACTGTTTTTT
CAWSPGTSNEKLFF
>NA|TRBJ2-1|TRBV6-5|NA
TGTGCCAGCAGTTTACGGGAGTACGACAATGAGCAGTTCTTC
CASSLREYDNEQFF
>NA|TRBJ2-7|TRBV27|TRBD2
TGTGCCAGCAGTTTACGGGAGGGACTTTCCTACGAGCAGTACTTC
CASSLREGLSYEQYF
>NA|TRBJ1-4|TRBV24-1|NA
TGTGCCACCAGTGCAGGGACTAATGAAAAACTGTTTTTT
CATSAGTNEKLFF
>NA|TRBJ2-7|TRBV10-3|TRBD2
TGTGCCATCAGTGAGCGGGGGGAGGTTTACGAGCAGTACTTC
CAISERGEVYEQYF
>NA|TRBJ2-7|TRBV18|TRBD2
TGTGCCAGCTCACCACTTCGGGAGGGCTCCGAGCAGTACTTC
CASSPLREGSEQYF
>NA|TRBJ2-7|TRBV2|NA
TGTGCCAGCACCCTCCGGGACAAGTCCTACGAGCAGTACTTC
CASTLRDKSYEQYF
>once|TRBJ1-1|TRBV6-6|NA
TGTGCCAGCAGAAGCGGGGGGGTGAACACTGAAGCTTTCTTT
CASRSGGVNTEAFF
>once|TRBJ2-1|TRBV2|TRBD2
TGTGCCAGCAAGCCAACTAGCGGGAGTTCCCATGAGCAGTTCTTC
CASKPTSGSSHEQFF
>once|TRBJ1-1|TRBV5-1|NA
TGCGCCAGCAGCTTGCAAGGGGGAAGAACTGAAGCTTTCTTT
CASSLQGGRTEAFF
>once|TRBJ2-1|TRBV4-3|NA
TGCGCCAGCAGCCAAGATCCGGGCACCGGGGGCTCCTACAATGAGCAGTTCTTC
CASSQDPGTGGSYNEQFF
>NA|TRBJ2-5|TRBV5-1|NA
TGCGCCAGCAGCTTAGTTCCCCAGAGGGAGACCCAGTACTTC
CASSLVPQRETQYF
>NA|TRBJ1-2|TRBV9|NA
TGTGCCAGCAGCGTAGAAGGACGGGGGGAAGGGGGCTACACCTTC
CASSVEGRGEGGYTF
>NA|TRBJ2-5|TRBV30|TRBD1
TGTGCCTGGAGTGATAACCGACAGGGTCGGAGGGAGACCCAGTACTTC
CAWSDNRQGRRETQYF